This T cell receptor beta chain was retrieved from a study of blood T cells in healthy people across ages. The use of a sample-barcoded 5' primer and a J-beta primer mix characterized a second PCR of about 6 to 11 cycles. Every sample gave at least 2.5 million paired-end reads containing CDR3. MiXCR, applied by TCRdb to the 5' RACE reads, yields one record per CDR3 protein. This sample carries roughly 800,000 distinct CDR3 sequences, 55% to 75% of them seen once, and the ten largest clones take roughly 22%. CDR1 is MDHEN and CDR2 is SYDVKM in the germline V gene. Trimming removed 7 bases from V and 1 base from J, with 11 bases in between. The CDR3 covers 14 residues.

The material sequenced was blood. The sequence came from a young man in good health. The chain employs TRBV28 and TRBJ2-1; D possibly uses TRBD1 or TRBD2 (5 bases each). The CDR3, as DNA: TGTGCCAGCATGGGGACCTTTTCCTACAATGAGCAGTTCTTC. It is translated as CASMGTFSYNEQFF. The full variable domain, with the rest looked up from reference TRBV28 and TRBJ2-1, is DVKVTQSSRYLVKRTGEKVFLECVQDMDHENMFWYRQDPGLGLRLIYFSYDVKMKEKGDIPEGYSVSREKKERFSLILESASTNQTSMYLCASMGTFSYNEQFFGPGTRLTVL.